This passage covers 9 T cell receptor beta chains from one sample sequenced in a study of PD-1 and CTLA-4 blockade in melanoma (dated by TCRdb to the early 2020s). Library preparation employed the immunoSEQ multiplex PCR assay. What TCRdb holds here is the immuneACCESS table cut down to in-frame rearrangements. Part of the clones is not present; checked against another copy, under half of the missing clones reflect an unresolved V gene, and the others are unexplained. This sample is represented by around 16,000 clones; around 70% of them were singletons. About 16% of the sample comes from the top ten. Sequencing was performed on CD8+ T cells from peripheral blood, taken before anti-PD-1 treatment. The receptors come from a human donor with melanoma.

The chain is built from TRBV11-3 and TRBJ2-2; 7 nucleotides agree with TRBD2. After removal of 5 bases from V and 0 bases from J, the junction contained 6 bases not matched to a gene. CDR1 and CDR2 (germline): SGHNT, YENEEA. The CDR3 length is 16 residues. The chain's CDR3 is CASSPREGPNTGELFF. In DNA form, the CDR3 reads TGTGCCAGCAGCCCTAGGGAGGGGCCGAACACCGGGGAGCTGTTTTTT. Filled out from reference TRBV11-3 and TRBJ2-2, the complete variable domain reads EAGVVQSPRYKIIEKKQPVAFWCNPISGHNTLYWYLQNLGQGPELLIRYENEEAVDDSQLPKDRFSAERLKGVDSTLKIQPAELGDSAVYLCASSPREGPNTGELFFGEGSRLTVL.

This chain joins TRBV5-6 and TRBJ1-6; 9 nucleotides align to TRBD1. V shed 1 base, J shed 5 bases, and the junction held 4 bases outside the gene matches. In germline, CDR1 is SGHDT, CDR2 YYEEEE. The CDR3 has 16 residues. The CDR3 reads CASSLYRGQDNSPLHF. CDR3 DNA: TGTGCCAGCAGCTTGTACAGGGGGCAGGATAATTCACCCCTCCACTTT. The full variable domain, completed using reference TRBV5-6 and TRBJ1-6, is DAGVTQSPTHLIKTRGQQVTLRCSPKSGHDTVSWYQQALGQGPQFIFQYYEEEERQRGNFPDRFSGHQFPNYSSELNVNALLLGDSALYLCASSLYRGQDNSPLHFGNGTRLTVT.

In its sample, this clone was seen a few times. This chain joins TRBV6-5 and TRBJ2-1; 9 nucleotides agree with TRBD2. V was pared by 0 bases and J by 7 bases, with 7 bases of the junction left unmatched. CDR1 and CDR2 (germline): MNHEY, SVGAGI. The CDR3 is 16 amino acids. This CDR3 reads CASSYSGGGAGNEQFF. The CDR3 bases are TGTGCCAGCAGTTACTCCGGCGGGGGGGCCGGTAATGAGCAGTTCTTC.

The rearrangement links TRBV3-1 (or the pseudogene TRBV3-2) to TRBJ2-1; TRBD1 is a possible D gene (5 bases). Germline V gene sequence: CDR1 LGHDT, CDR2 YNNKEL (reference sequence). The CDR3 runs 13 residues. Trimming removed 2 bases from V and 7 bases from J, with 9 bases in between. CDR3 sequence: CASSQIGANEQFF. The CDR3 DNA is TGTGCCAGCAGCCAAATAGGGGCTAATGAGCAGTTCTTC.

This clone was seen only a few times. The rearrangement joins TRBV5-4 to TRBJ2-5; D ambiguous. Germline-derived CDR1 and CDR2 are SGHNT and YYREEE (reference sequence). Trimming pared 5 bases from V and 2 bases from J, leaving 16 bases between. This CDR3 region has 15 residues. CDR3 DNA sequence: TGTGCCAGCAGGAAATGGGGAACAGCTCAAGAGACCCAGTACTTC. This sequence encodes CASRKWGTAQETQYF.

The CDR3 loop reads CASSTLFGTEQPQHF. Written as DNA, the CDR3 is TGTGCCAGTAGTACCCTCTTCGGGACGGAACAGCCCCAGCATTTT. J is TRBJ1-5 and V is TRBV19; a weak D match, TRBD1 (5 bases). Germline CDR1 LNHDA, CDR2 SQIVND (reference sequence). This CDR3 contains 15 residues. V shed 4 bases and J shed 7 bases, with 17 bases lying between them. The variable domain in full, with the rest retrieved from reference TRBV19 and TRBJ1-5, is DGGITQSPKYLFRKEGQNVTLSCEQNLNHDAMYWYRQDPGQGLRLIYYSQIVNDFQKGDIAEGYSVSREKKESFPLTVTSAQKNPTAFYLCASSTLFGTEQPQHFGDGTRLSIL.

This clone occurred once. V and J are TRBV27 and TRBJ1-1; TRBD1 aligns across 8 bases. This CDR3 has 13 amino acids. The trim removed 2 bases at V and 6 bases at J, leaving 2 bases unmatched. Per the germline V gene, CDR1 is MNHEY and CDR2 is SMNVEV (reference sequence). The CDR3, as DNA: TGTGCCAGCAGTTTACAGGGGGCCGCTGAAGCTTTCTTT. It is translated as CASSLQGAAEAFF.

The CDR3 spells CASSLLGGANTGELFF. The CDR3 nucleotides are TGTGCCAGCAGTCTCCTCGGAGGGGCGAACACCGGGGAGCTGTTTTTT. The chain has TRBV28 and TRBJ2-2; TRBD2 is a possible D gene (6 bases). Germline CDR1 and CDR2: MDHEN and SYDVKM. Trimming pared 5 bases from V and 0 bases from J, leaving 13 bases between. CDR3 length equals 16 residues.

The rearrangement links TRBV14 to TRBJ2-2; 11 bases are a match to TRBD2. CDR3 length: 15 amino acids. J lost 6 bases, V lost 4 bases, and 4 bases had no gene match. CDR1 and CDR2 (germline): SGHDN, FVKESK. The CDR3 coding sequence is TGTGCCAGCAGCCTTCTAGCGGGAGGAGCCGGGGAGCTGTTTTTT. Encoded protein: CASSLLAGGAGELFF. Based on the CDR3 plus reference TRBV14 and TRBJ2-2, the full variable domain is EAGVTQFPSHSVIEKGQTVTLRCDPISGHDNLYWYRRVMGKEIKFLLHFVKESKQDESGMPNNRFLAERTGGTYSTLKVQPAELEDSGVYFCASSLLAGGAGELFFGEGSRLTVL.